Following are 30 T cell receptor beta chains from one sample sequenced in a study of blood T cell repertoires in COVID-19. Produced via immunoSEQ multiplex PCR; TCRdb's table is partial and in-frame only. The sample has around 180,000 clones; 75% to 85% are singletons. The sample comprised PBMCs or T cells enriched from blood (not recorded which). These receptors were collected from a woman between 50 and 59 years old with acute COVID-19.

This clone has a single count. The chain couples TRBV3-1 (or the pseudogene TRBV3-2) to TRBJ1-4; the D is unclear. From germline, CDR1 is LGHDT and CDR2 YNNKEL (reference sequence). The CDR3 extends over 15 amino acids. The germline V and J ends were trimmed by 4 bases and 2 bases, with 11 bases remaining between them. In DNA, the CDR3 is TGTGCCAGCAGCCGAGGGAGGTACACTAATGAAAAACTGTTTTTT. Its translation: CASSRGRYTNEKLFF.

V usage is TRBV29-1 and J usage is TRBJ2-7; TRBD1 aligns across 7 bases. V dropped 7 bases and J dropped 5; count of bases not matched to a gene: 5. CDR3 size: 11 residues. CDR1 and CDR2 (germline): SQVTM, ANQGSEA. The CDR3 loop is CSAEQGNEQYV. As DNA, the CDR3 is TGCAGCGCCGAACAGGGGAACGAGCAGTACGTC.

The rearrangement joins TRBV5-1 to TRBJ2-3; D possibly corresponds to TRBD1 (7 bases). The germline CDR1 and CDR2 sequences are SGHRS and YFSETQ. V lost 3 bases and J 0 bases, leaving 17 bases between the germline ends. There are 17 residues in the CDR3. The CDR3 nucleotides read TGCGCCAGCAGCTGGACCAGGGGGGCGGGGAGCACAGATACGCAGTATTTT. It specifies CASSWTRGAGSTDTQYF.

The CDR3 is CASTRLGQEINYGYTF. As DNA, the CDR3 is TGTGCCAGCACCCGACTGGGACAGGAAATTAACTATGGCTACACCTTC. The chain is built from TRBV6-6 and TRBJ1-2, with 8 bases aligning to TRBD1. CDR1 is MNHNY and CDR2 is SVGAGI in the germline V gene (reference sequence). The CDR3 consists of 16 residues. V shed 7 bases and J 1 base; nucleotides not matched to a gene: 11.

This clone was detected a few times. The rearrangement joins TRBV28 to TRBJ1-5; TRBD1 might be the D (6 bases). Germline V CDR1 and CDR2: MDHEN, SYDVKM. Trimming cost V 5 bases and J 1 base, with 12 bases left between them. The CDR3 sequence is 15 residues long. CDR3 sequence (DNA): TGTGCCAGCAGTCCAGGGGATCGGAGCAATCAGCCCCAGCATTTT. As protein: CASSPGDRSNQPQHF.

This rearrangement joins TRBV15 to TRBJ1-3; 9 bases fit TRBD1. The CDR3 is 15 residues long. The V gene end was trimmed by 3 bases and the J gene end by 1 base; junction bases not matched to a gene: 1. Germline V gives CDR1 LNHNV, CDR2 YYDKDF (reference sequence). The CDR3 nucleotides read TGTGCCACCAGCAGGGACAGGGGATCTGGAAACACCATATATTTT. The encoded protein is CATSRDRGSGNTIYF.

The rearrangement uses TRBV2 and TRBJ2-5; 8 nucleotides match TRBD2. This CDR3 comprises 16 residues. J lost 5 bases, V lost 6 bases, and 14 bases had no gene match. Germline V gene data show CDR1 as SNHLY and CDR2 as FYNNEI. CDR3 in amino acids: CASRVNVRGARETQYF. The CDR3 region has the DNA TGTGCCAGCAGAGTTAACGTGCGGGGGGCGCGGGAGACCCAGTACTTC.

Comment on this clone: The same CDR3 can be traced to other DNA sequences in this sample. The rearrangement uses TRBV6-5 and TRBJ2-3; 12 bases map to TRBD2. J lost 3 bases, V lost 5 bases, and 3 bases had no gene match. The CDR3 is 15 residues long. Per the germline V gene, CDR1 is MNHEY and CDR2 is SVGAGI. DNA of the CDR3: TGTGCCAGCAGTCTAGCGGGGGGGAGGACAGATACGCAGTATTTT. Amino acids: CASSLAGGRTDTQYF.

The rearrangement links TRBV30 to TRBJ1-5; possible D gene TRBD1, 5 bases. CDR3 length equals 13 residues. Looked up from germline, CDR1 is GTSNPN and CDR2 is SVGIG (reference sequence). V lost 3 bases and J lost 5, with 11 bases in between. CDR3 region: CAWSRTHDQPQHF. The CDR3 nucleotides are TGTGCCTGGAGCAGGACACACGATCAGCCCCAGCATTTT.

The rearrangement joins TRBV30 to TRBJ2-1; TRBD2 agrees at 8 bases. Trimming cost V 0 bases and J 9 bases; bases outside gene matches: 7. The CDR3 sequence is 14 residues long. The V gene's germline CDR1 is GTSNPN and CDR2 SVGIG (reference sequence). The CDR3 region has the DNA TGTGCCTGGAGTGTCATAGCGGGGCAGGTTGAGCAGTTCTTC. Residues: CAWSVIAGQVEQFF.

J is TRBJ1-1 and V is TRBV21-1; TRBD1 is taken as the D call from the table, unchecked against the DNA. TRBV21-1 is classified as a pseudogene. The CDR3 has 16 residues. This chain's CDR3 is CASSTGTAQKNTEAFF. In nucleotides, the CDR3 is TGTGCCAGCAGCACCGGGACAGCCCAGAAGAACACTGAAGCTTTCTTT.

The chain uses TRBV27 and TRBJ2-7; 10 bases match TRBD1. There are 16 residues in the CDR3. V shed 2 bases and J 3 bases; nucleotides not matched to a gene: 7. Germline assignment: CDR1 MNHEY and CDR2 SMNVEV (reference sequence). The CDR3: CASSLRPGTGVYEQYV. The DNA of the CDR3 is TGTGCCAGCAGTTTAAGGCCAGGGACAGGGGTCTACGAGCAGTACGTC.

V and J are TRBV11-2 and TRBJ2-5, with TRBD2 matching 8 bases. V shed 1 base and J 5 bases; nucleotides not matched to a gene: 3. This CDR3 comprises 14 residues. CDR1 is SGHAT, CDR2 FQNNGV, per germline. The CDR3 loop reads CASSLAGGPETQYF. The DNA of the CDR3 is TGTGCCAGCAGCTTAGCGGGGGGGCCGGAGACCCAGTACTTC.

This clone was picked up a small number of times. This chain connects TRBV19 to TRBJ1-2; D is unresolved. V was cut by 5 bases and J by 4 bases, with 17 bases left in between. CDR3 size: 15 residues. Germline CDR1 LNHDA, CDR2 SQIVND (reference sequence). In nucleotides, the CDR3 is TGTGCCAGTAGTCCCCTTCCGGCTGGGAGCTATGGCTACACCTTC. This gives the protein CASSPLPAGSYGYTF. The full variable domain, rest sourced from reference TRBV19 and TRBJ1-2, is DGGITQSPKYLFRKEGQNVTLSCEQNLNHDAMYWYRQDPGQGLRLIYYSQIVNDFQKGDIAEGYSVSREKKESFPLTVTSAQKNPTAFYLCASSPLPAGSYGYTFGSGTRLTVV.

CDR3 in DNA: TGTGCCAGCAGACAGGGCCCACTGACTGAAGCTTTCTTT. Amino acids: CASRQGPLTEAFF. The J gene is TRBJ1-1, the V gene TRBV6-5, with a tentative D call TRBD1 (6 bases). The ends were cut back, 6 bases at V and 5 bases at J, with 13 bases in the middle. Germline CDR1 reads MNHEY; CDR2 reads SVGAGI. CDR3 length equals 13 residues.

This clone was picked up a small number of times. The chain carries TRBV9 and TRBJ2-1, with D hard to call. There are 14 residues in the CDR3. V lost 0 bases and J 6 bases, leaving 10 bases between the germline ends. Germline-derived CDR1 and CDR2 are SGDLS and YYNGEE. DNA of the CDR3: TGTGCCAGCAGCGTAGACTCCCCGGGCAATGAGCAGTTCTTC. This encodes CASSVDSPGNEQFF.

The chain uses TRBV20-1 and TRBJ2-3; D possibly corresponds to TRBD1 (5 bases). The CDR3 length is 14 residues. V lost 3 bases, J lost 3 bases, and 13 bases lay in between. Germline V gene sequence: CDR1 DFQATT, CDR2 SNEGSKA (reference sequence). CDR3 bases: TGCAGTGCTAGTAAAGGGGTCCCGACAGATACGCAGTATTTT. This gives the protein CSASKGVPTDTQYF.

This sequence joins TRBV28 and TRBJ1-5, with 9 bases that match TRBD1. V shed 6 bases and J 5 bases; nucleotides not matched to a gene: 11. The germline gives CDR1 MDHEN, CDR2 SYDVKM. This CDR3 has 16 residues. Here the CDR3 reads CASRVTRDRDDQPQHF. The CDR3 DNA sequence: TGTGCCAGCAGGGTGACCCGGGACAGGGATGATCAGCCCCAGCATTTT.

There are a few counts of this clone. The rearrangement uses TRBV7-8 and TRBJ1-3, with 9 bases that match TRBD1. This CDR3 comprises 16 residues. After removal of 5 bases from V and 1 base from J, the junction contained 6 bases not matched to a gene. Germline V gene lookup returns CDR1 SGHVS and CDR2 FQNEAQ. This chain's CDR3 is CASSPTGQGSGNTIYF. The CDR3 region has the DNA TGTGCCAGCAGCCCCACGGGACAGGGATCTGGAAACACCATATATTTT.

The chain employs TRBV19 and TRBJ2-5, with D possibly being TRBD1 (5 bases). The CDR3 totals 14 residues. The germline CDR1 and CDR2 sequences are LNHDA and SQIVND (reference sequence). V was cut by 5 bases and J by 2 bases, with 12 bases left in between. The DNA of the CDR3 is TGTGCCAGTAGTCCCCCAGGGTGGCAAGAGACCCAGTACTTC. Translated: CASSPPGWQETQYF.

This sequence joins TRBV28 and TRBJ1-4; TRBD1 aligns across 7 bases. The junction had 12 bases not matched to a gene; V was cut back by 3 bases and J by 8 bases. The CDR3 is 16 residues long. CDR1 and CDR2 (germline): MDHEN, SYDVKM. The CDR3 loop is CASSFSRQGILEKLFF. The CDR3 nucleotides are TGTGCCAGCAGTTTTAGCCGACAGGGAATTTTAGAAAAACTGTTTTTT.

This clone was recorded a few times. V and J are TRBV6-5 and TRBJ2-5; D perhaps matches TRBD1 (6 bases). The CDR3 runs 12 residues. Germline-derived CDR1 and CDR2 are MNHEY and SVGAGI. Trimming left V 8 bases short and J 4 bases short, with 11 bases between. The CDR3 DNA is TGTGCCAGCGTCAGGGGCCGAGAGACCCAGTACTTC. As protein: CASVRGRETQYF.

J is TRBJ2-1 and V is TRBV29-1; no reliable D call. V gave up 4 bases and J gave up 2 bases, with 12 bases separating them. Germline V gene data show CDR1 as SQVTM and CDR2 as ANQGSEA. CDR3 length: 14 amino acids. CDR3: CSVARDFPYNEQFF. The CDR3 coding sequence is TGCAGCGTTGCCAGAGACTTCCCCTACAATGAGCAGTTCTTC.

In its sample, this clone is medium-sized (0.01 to 0.1%). This chain links TRBV28 with TRBJ1-6, with TRBD1 as a possible D gene (6 bases). From germline, CDR1 is MDHEN and CDR2 SYDVKM. V shed 5 bases and J shed 10 bases, with 18 bases lying between them. This CDR3 is 15 amino acids long. CDR3 sequence reads: CASSPYRDIASPLHF. In DNA, the CDR3 is TGTGCCAGCAGTCCATATCGGGACATAGCGTCACCCCTCCACTTT. The full variable domain, with the rest looked up from reference TRBV28 and TRBJ1-6, is DVKVTQSSRYLVKRTGEKVFLECVQDMDHENMFWYRQDPGLGLRLIYFSYDVKMKEKGDIPEGYSVSREKKERFSLILESASTNQTSMYLCASSPYRDIASPLHFGNGTRLTVT.

This chain's CDR3 is CSVVRDINQPQHF. The CDR3 coding sequence is TGCAGCGTTGTCAGGGACATAAATCAGCCCCAGCATTTT. V usage is TRBV29-1 and J usage is TRBJ1-5; D may be TRBD1 (6 bases). V was shortened by 4 bases and J by 4 bases, with 11 bases between the two germline ends. This CDR3 contains 13 residues. From germline, CDR1 is SQVTM and CDR2 ANQGSEA.

V usage is TRBV6-2 or TRBV6-3 and J usage is TRBJ1-1, with D maybe TRBD1 (6 bases). The V and J ends lost 5 bases and 6 bases respectively, with 16 bases between them. The CDR3 is made up of 14 amino acids. Germline CDR1 and CDR2: MNHEY and SVGEGT. CDR3 protein: CASSQRQEVAEAFF. DNA of the CDR3: TGTGCCAGCAGTCAAAGACAGGAGGTGGCTGAAGCTTTCTTT.

J is TRBJ1-3 and V is TRBV3-1 (or the pseudogene TRBV3-2); D perhaps matches TRBD1 (6 bases). The CDR3 covers 13 residues. Looked up from germline, CDR1 is LGHDT and CDR2 is YNNKEL (reference sequence). Trimming removed 7 bases at V and 4 bases at J, with 11 bases between. In DNA, the CDR3 is TGTGCCAGCAAAGCGGGGGGCGGAAACACCATATATTTT. Amino acids: CASKAGGGNTIYF.

The chain uses TRBV5-4 and TRBJ1-4; D might be TRBD1 (5 bases). The germline V and J ends were trimmed by 0 bases and 0 bases, with 9 bases remaining between them. From germline, CDR1 is SGHNT and CDR2 YYREEE (reference sequence). The CDR3 covers 16 residues. In DNA form, the CDR3 reads TGTGCCAGCAGCTTGGGACAGATTGCAACTAATGAAAAACTGTTTTTT. Protein: CASSLGQIATNEKLFF.

V and J are TRBV5-1 and TRBJ1-6, with 10 positions matching TRBD1. Trimming removed 2 bases from V and 7 bases from J; junction bases left unmatched: 3. Germline-derived CDR1 and CDR2 are SGHRS and YFSETQ. The CDR3 spans 15 residues. The CDR3 DNA is TGCGCCAGCAGCTTTGTGGGACAGGGGAATTCACCCCTCCACTTT. Translation: CASSFVGQGNSPLHF.

The chain uses TRBV28 and TRBJ1-2; D may be TRBD1 (6 bases). From germline, CDR1 is MDHEN and CDR2 SYDVKM. V dropped 2 bases and J dropped 10 bases, with 20 bases sitting between them. The CDR3 consists of 15 residues. CDR3 nucleotides: TGTGCCAGCAGTTTACCCCTCGGACCCAGGGGTGACTACACCTTC. This gives the protein CASSLPLGPRGDYTF.